Sequencing of this T cell receptor beta chain was carried out in a study of cytomegalovirus exposure and HLA in healthy donors. PCR primers comprised 60 Vbeta and 13 Jbeta primers. Sequenced by immunoSEQ multiplex PCR; TCRdb stores in-frame clones only, minus some. Of 160,000 or so clones listed, just under 80% are singletons. Input material: PBMCs. This TCR derives from a woman aged 45-60 years in good health and CMV-seronegative.

The CDR3 reads CASSLELQGQADSPLHF. The CDR3 DNA is TGTGCCAGCAGCTTAGAATTACAGGGGCAGGCGGATTCACCCCTCCACTTT. The chain links TRBV7-6 to TRBJ1-6; 7 nucleotides align to TRBD1. Germline values: CDR1 SGHVS, CDR2 FNYEAQ. V lost 1 base and J lost 8; bases outside the gene matches: 11. CDR3 size: 17 residues.